This record covers a single T cell receptor beta chain. Its specificity is unknown. This sample is part of a study of cytomegalovirus exposure and HLA in healthy donors. The V gene lost 2 bases and the J gene lost 10 bases, with 12 bases spanning the gap. Germline V lookup: CDR1 MNHEY, CDR2 SVGAGI. This CDR3 has 13 residues. The study, taken as a whole, reports: A list of approximately 160 TCR beta chains associated with cytomegalovirus was given. Cytomegalovirus status was reportedly diagnosed by the classifier with high specificity and sensitivity.

The study drew the donors from its approximately 120-subject validation cohort, separate from the roughly 700-subject first cohort. TCRdb's copy holds only in-frame clones and misses some; the assay was immunoSEQ multiplex PCR. There are under 50,000 clones in the sample; 94% occur only once, and less than 9.5% lies in the top ten. The sequenced sample consisted of PBMCs. The rearrangement uses TRBV6-5 and TRBJ1-5; D is ambiguous. The sequence was obtained from a woman in her late teens or twenties in good health and CMV-seropositive. The CDR3 here is CASSYDGRNPQHF. For the CDR3, the DNA is TGTGCCAGCAGTTACGATGGGAGGAATCCCCAGCATTTT.